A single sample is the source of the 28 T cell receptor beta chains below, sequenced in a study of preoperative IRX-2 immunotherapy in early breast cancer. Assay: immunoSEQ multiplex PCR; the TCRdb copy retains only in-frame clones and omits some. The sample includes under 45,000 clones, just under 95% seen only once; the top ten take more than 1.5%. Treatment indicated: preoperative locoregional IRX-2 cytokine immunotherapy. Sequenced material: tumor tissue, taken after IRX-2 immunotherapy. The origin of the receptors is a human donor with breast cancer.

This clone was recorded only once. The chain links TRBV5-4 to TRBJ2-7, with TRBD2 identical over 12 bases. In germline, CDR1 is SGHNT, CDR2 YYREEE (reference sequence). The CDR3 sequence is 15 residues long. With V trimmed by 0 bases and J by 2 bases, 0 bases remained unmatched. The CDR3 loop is CASSLGLAGAYEQYF. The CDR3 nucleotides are TGTGCCAGCAGCTTGGGACTAGCGGGGGCCTACGAGCAGTACTTC. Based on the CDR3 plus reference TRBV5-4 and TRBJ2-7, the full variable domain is ETGVTQSPTHLIKTRGQQVTLRCSSQSGHNTVSWYQQALGQGPQFIFQYYREEENGRGNFPPRFSGLQFPNYSSELNVNALELDDSALYLCASSLGLAGAYEQYFGPGTRLTVT.

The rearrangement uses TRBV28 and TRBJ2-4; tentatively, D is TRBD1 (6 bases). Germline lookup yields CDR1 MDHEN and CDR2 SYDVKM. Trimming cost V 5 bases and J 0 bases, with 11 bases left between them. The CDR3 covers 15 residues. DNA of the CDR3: TGTGCCAGCAGTACACACAGGGTAGCCAAAAACATTCAGTACTTC. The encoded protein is CASSTHRVAKNIQYF. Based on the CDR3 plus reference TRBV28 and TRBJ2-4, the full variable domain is DVKVTQSSRYLVKRTGEKVFLECVQDMDHENMFWYRQDPGLGLRLIYFSYDVKMKEKGDIPEGYSVSREKKERFSLILESASTNQTSMYLCASSTHRVAKNIQYFGAGTRLSVL.

CDR3 protein: CASQASTAEKLFF. The CDR3, as DNA: TGTGCCTCCCAGGCCTCCACGGCCGAAAAACTGTTTTTT. V gene TRBV7-2 combines with J gene TRBJ1-4; D ambiguous. V lost 11 bases and J lost 8, with 18 bases in between. From germline, CDR1 is SGHTA and CDR2 FQGNSA. This CDR3 is 13 amino acids long.

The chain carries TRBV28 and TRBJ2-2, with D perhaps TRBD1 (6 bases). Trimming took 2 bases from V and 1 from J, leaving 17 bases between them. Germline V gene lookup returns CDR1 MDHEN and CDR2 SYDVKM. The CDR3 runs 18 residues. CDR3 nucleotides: TGTGCCAGCAGTTTAATAGGGGGAAACAGGGAGAACACCGGGGAGCTGTTTTTT. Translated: CASSLIGGNRENTGELFF.

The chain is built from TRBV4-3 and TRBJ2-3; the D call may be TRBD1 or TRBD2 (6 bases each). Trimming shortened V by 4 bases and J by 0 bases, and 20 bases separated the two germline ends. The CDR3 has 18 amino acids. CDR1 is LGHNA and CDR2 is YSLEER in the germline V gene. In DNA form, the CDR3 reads TGCGCCAGCAGCCCTCAAGGGGGGTGGGGGGCAAGCACAGATACGCAGTATTTT. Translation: CASSPQGGWGASTDTQYF.

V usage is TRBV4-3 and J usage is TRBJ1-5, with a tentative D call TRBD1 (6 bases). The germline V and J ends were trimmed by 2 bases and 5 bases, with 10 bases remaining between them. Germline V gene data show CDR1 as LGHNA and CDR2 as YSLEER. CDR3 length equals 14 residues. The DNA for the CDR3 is TGCGCCAGCAGCCAATCGTACAGGGATCAGCCCCAGCATTTT. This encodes CASSQSYRDQPQHF.

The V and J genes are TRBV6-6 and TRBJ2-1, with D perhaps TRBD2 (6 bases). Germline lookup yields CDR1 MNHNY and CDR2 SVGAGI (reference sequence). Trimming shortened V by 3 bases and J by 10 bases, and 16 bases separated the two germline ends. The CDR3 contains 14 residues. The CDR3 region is CASSYVRGRGEQFF. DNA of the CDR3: TGTGCCAGCAGTTATGTGAGGGGCCGGGGGGAGCAGTTCTTC.

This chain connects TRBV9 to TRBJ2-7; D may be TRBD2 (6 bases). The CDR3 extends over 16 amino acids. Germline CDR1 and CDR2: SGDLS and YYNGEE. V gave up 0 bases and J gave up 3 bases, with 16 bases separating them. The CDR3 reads CASSVGVRGRYYEQYF. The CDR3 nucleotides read TGTGCCAGCAGCGTAGGGGTGCGGGGACGGTACTACGAGCAGTACTTC.

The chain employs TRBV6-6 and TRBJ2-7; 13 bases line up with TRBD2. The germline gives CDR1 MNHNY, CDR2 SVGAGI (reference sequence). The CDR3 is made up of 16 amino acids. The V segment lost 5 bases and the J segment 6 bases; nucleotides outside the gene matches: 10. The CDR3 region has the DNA TGTGCCAGCAGTCCTTCAAGGACTAGCGGGAGTTCCGAGCAGTACTTC. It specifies CASSPSRTSGSSEQYF.

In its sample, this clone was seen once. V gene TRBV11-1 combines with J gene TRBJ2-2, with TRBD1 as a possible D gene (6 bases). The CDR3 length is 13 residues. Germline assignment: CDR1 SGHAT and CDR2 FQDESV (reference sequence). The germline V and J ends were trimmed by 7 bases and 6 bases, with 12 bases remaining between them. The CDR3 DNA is TGTGCCAGCACCTACAGGGTCCCCGGGGAGCTGTTTTTT. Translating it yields CASTYRVPGELFF.

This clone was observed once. The CDR3 DNA reads TGTGCCAGCTCACCAGCCACTGAAGCTTTCTTT. Translated, it gives CASSPATEAFF. The chain couples TRBV18 to TRBJ1-1; D is undetermined. Between the trimmed V and J ends, which lost 2 bases and 4 bases, there was a span of 2 bases. Germline V gene lookup returns CDR1 KGHSH and CDR2 LQKENI. This CDR3 region has 11 residues.

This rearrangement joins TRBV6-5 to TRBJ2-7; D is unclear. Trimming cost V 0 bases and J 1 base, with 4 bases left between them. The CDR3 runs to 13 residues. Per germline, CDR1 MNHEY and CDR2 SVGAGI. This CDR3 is CASSYSLSYEQYF. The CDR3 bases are TGTGCCAGCAGTTACTCGCTATCCTACGAGCAGTACTTC.

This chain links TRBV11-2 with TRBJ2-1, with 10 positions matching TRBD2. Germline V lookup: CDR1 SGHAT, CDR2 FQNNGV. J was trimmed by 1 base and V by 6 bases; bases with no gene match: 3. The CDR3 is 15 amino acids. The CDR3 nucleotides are TGTGCCAGCAGACAACTAGCGGGGTCCTACAATGAGCAGTTCTTC. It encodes CASRQLAGSYNEQFF.

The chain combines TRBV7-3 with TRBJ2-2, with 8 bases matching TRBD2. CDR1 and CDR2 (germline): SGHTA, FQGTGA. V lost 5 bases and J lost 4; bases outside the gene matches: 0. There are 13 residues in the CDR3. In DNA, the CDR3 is TGTGCCAGCAGCGCGGGAGGCACCGGGGAGCTGTTTTTT. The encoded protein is CASSAGGTGELFF.

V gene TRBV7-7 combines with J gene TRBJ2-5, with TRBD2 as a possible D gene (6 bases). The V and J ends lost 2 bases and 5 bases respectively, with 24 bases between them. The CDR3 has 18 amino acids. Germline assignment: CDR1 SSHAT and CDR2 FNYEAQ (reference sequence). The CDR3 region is CASSLRARATGRLETQYF. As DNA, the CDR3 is TGTGCCAGCAGCTTAAGGGCGCGGGCAACTGGGAGGTTGGAGACCCAGTACTTC.

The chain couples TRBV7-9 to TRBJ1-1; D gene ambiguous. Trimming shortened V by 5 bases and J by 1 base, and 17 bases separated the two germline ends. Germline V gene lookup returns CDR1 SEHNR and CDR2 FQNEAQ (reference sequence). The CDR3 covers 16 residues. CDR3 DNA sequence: TGTGCCAGCAGCAACTTCCCCCCGCGGGAGAACACTGAAGCTTTCTTT. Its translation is CASSNFPPRENTEAFF.

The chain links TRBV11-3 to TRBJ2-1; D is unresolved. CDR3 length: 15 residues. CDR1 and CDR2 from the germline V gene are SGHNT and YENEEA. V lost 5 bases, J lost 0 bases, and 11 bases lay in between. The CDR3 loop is CASSRESNSYNEQFF. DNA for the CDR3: TGTGCCAGCAGCCGCGAGTCTAACTCCTACAATGAGCAGTTCTTC.

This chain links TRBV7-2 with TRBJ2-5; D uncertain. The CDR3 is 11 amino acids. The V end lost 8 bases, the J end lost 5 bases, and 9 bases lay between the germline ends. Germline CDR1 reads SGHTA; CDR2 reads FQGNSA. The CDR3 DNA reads TGTGCCAGCGGAGCCTCGGAGACCCAGTACTTC. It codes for CASGASETQYF.

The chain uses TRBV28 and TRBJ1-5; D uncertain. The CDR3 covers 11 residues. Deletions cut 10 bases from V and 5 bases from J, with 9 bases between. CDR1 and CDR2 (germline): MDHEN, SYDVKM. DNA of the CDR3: TGTGCCACCGGCAGTTATCAGCCCCAGCATTTT. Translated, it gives CATGSYQPQHF.

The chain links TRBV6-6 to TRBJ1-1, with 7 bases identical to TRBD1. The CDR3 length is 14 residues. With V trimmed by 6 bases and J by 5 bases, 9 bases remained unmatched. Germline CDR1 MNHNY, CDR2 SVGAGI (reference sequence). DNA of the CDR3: TGTGCCAGCAGACAAACGGCACAGGGGACTGAAGCTTTCTTT. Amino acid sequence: CASRQTAQGTEAFF.

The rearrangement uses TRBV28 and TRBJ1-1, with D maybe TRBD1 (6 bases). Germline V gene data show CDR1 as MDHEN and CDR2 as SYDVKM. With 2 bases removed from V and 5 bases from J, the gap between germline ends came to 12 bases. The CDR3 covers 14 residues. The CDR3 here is CASSLGGGFTEAFF. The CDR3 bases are TGTGCCAGCAGTTTAGGAGGGGGGTTTACTGAAGCTTTCTTT.

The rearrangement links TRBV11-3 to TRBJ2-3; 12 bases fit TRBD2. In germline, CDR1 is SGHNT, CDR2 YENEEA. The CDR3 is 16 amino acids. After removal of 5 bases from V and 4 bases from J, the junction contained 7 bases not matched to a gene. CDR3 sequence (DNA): TGTGCCAGCAGCAATACACTAGCGGGAGGCGCAGATACGCAGTATTTT. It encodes CASSNTLAGGADTQYF.

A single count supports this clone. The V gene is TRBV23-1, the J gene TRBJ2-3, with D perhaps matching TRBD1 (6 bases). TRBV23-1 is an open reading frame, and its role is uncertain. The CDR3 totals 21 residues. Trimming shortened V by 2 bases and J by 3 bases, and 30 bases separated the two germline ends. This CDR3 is CASSQTLQDRLEQAETDTQYF. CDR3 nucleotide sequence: TGCGCCAGCAGTCAAACCCTCCAAGACAGGCTAGAGCAGGCAGAGACAGATACGCAGTATTTT.

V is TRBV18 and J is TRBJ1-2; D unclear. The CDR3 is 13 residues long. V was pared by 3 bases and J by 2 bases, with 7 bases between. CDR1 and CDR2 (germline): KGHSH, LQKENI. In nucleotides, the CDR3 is TGTGCCAGCTCACCTGACTTCAACTATGGCTACACCTTC. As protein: CASSPDFNYGYTF.

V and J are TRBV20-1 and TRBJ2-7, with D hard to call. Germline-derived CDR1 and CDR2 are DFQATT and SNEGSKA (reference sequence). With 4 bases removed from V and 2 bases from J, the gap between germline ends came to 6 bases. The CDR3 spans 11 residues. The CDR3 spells CSATHTYEQYF. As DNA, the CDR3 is TGCAGTGCTACTCACACCTACGAGCAGTACTTC.

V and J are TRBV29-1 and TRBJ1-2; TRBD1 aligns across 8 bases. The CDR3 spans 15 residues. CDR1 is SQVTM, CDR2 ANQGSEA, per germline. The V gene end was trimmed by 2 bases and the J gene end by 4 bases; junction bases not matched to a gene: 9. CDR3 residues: CSVEKGTGGAYGYTF. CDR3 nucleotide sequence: TGCAGCGTTGAAAAGGGTACAGGGGGAGCCTATGGCTACACCTTC.

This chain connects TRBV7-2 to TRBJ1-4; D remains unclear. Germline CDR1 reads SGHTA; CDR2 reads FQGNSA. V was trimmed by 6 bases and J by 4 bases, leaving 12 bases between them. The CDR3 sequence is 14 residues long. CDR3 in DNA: TGTGCCAGCAGTCCCCAACCGGGTAATGAAAAACTGTTTTTT. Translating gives CASSPQPGNEKLFF.

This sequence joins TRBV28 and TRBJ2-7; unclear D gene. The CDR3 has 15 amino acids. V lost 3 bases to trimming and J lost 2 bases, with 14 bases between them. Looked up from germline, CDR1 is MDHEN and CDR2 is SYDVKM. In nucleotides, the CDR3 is TGTGCCAGCAGTTTTTTTATAGCCCCAGCCTACGAGCAGTACTTC. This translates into CASSFFIAPAYEQYF.